A single sample gave rise to the 20 T cell receptor beta chains below, sequenced in a study of shared clonotypes between healthy human individuals. The naive CD8 population came from CD45RO-negative cells selected for CCR7, without terminally differentiated effector memory CD45RA+ cells. The repertoire was sequenced with immunoSEQ multiplex PCR; TCRdb's copy has only in-frame clones and lacks some. This table holds about 2.1 million clones, around 93% found once. Material: naive CD8+ T cells from PBMCs. The receptors shown here come from a man aged 18 to 30 in good health. Some clones in this sample may be carry-over from other donors' samples.

In its sample, this clone was seen once. This chain connects TRBV18 to TRBJ2-1; D is uncertain. This CDR3 spans 14 amino acids. The V and J ends lost 3 bases and 5 bases respectively, with 11 bases between them. The V gene's germline CDR1 is KGHSH and CDR2 LQKENI. The CDR3 here is CASSPLAADNEQFF. The DNA of the CDR3 is TGTGCCAGCTCACCCCTGGCGGCGGACAATGAGCAGTTCTTC.

The rearrangement uses TRBV27 and TRBJ2-1; no firm D call. The ends were cut back, 0 bases at V and 9 bases at J, with 9 bases in the middle. The CDR3 runs 13 residues. In germline, CDR1 is MNHEY, CDR2 SMNVEV (reference sequence). Here the CDR3 reads CASSLSRRTEQFF. The CDR3 DNA reads TGTGCCAGCAGTTTATCTCGGCGGACTGAGCAGTTCTTC.

This chain joins TRBV4-3 and TRBJ2-1; 7 bases align to TRBD2. CDR1 and CDR2 from the germline V gene are LGHNA and YSLEER. CDR3 length: 13 amino acids. With 4 bases clipped from V and 7 bases from J, the junction kept 4 bases outside the gene matches. For the CDR3, the DNA is TGCGCCAGCAGCCTTGGACTAGTTAATGAGCAGTTCTTC. Protein sequence: CASSLGLVNEQFF.

This clone occurred once. Here the CDR3 DNA reads TGTGCCAGCAGCTTAGGTCTGGCGGGGGTGATCACCGGGGAGCTGTTTTTT. Amino acid sequence: CASSLGLAGVITGELFF. The chain carries TRBV7-2 and TRBJ2-2; 7 bases match TRBD2. This CDR3 is built from 17 residues. Germline lookup yields CDR1 SGHTA and CDR2 FQGNSA. V shed 1 base, J shed 4 bases, and the junction held 9 bases outside the gene matches. The variable domain in full, completed from reference TRBV7-2 and TRBJ2-2, reads GAGVSQSPSNKVTEKGKDVELRCDPISGHTALYWYRQSLGQGLEFLIYFQGNSAPDKSGLPSDRFSAERTGGSVSTLTIQRTQQEDSAVYLCASSLGLAGVITGELFFGEGSRLTVL.

The chain joins TRBV9 to TRBJ2-3; TRBD2 matches 7 bases. CDR1 is SGDLS, CDR2 YYNGEE, per germline. This CDR3 is built from 15 residues. V dropped 4 bases and J dropped 2; count of bases not matched to a gene: 7. In DNA form, the CDR3 reads TGTGCCAGCAGCTTTGGGGGGACTATCACAGATACGCAGTATTTT. It specifies CASSFGGTITDTQYF.

This clone was recorded only once. The chain links TRBV5-4 to TRBJ2-1; 7 bases align to TRBD2. CDR1 is SGHNT, CDR2 YYREEE, per germline (reference sequence). J lost 7 bases, V lost 0 bases, and 1 base had no gene match. This CDR3 is built from 13 residues. The CDR3 loop reads CASSLGLANEQFF. As DNA, the CDR3 is TGTGCCAGCAGCTTGGGACTAGCAAATGAGCAGTTCTTC.

This clone was counted a single time. The chain joins TRBV9 to TRBJ2-7, with 12 bases aligning to TRBD2. The V and J ends lost 4 bases and 0 bases, in that order; junction bases with no gene match: 5. Germline values: CDR1 SGDLS, CDR2 YYNGEE. This CDR3 has 16 amino acids. The CDR3 reads CASSPGLAGFSYEQYF. The CDR3 bases are TGTGCCAGCAGCCCGGGACTAGCGGGTTTCTCCTACGAGCAGTACTTC.

This chain links TRBV14 with TRBJ1-4; D might be TRBD1 (5 bases). CDR3 size: 15 residues. Per germline, CDR1 SGHDN and CDR2 FVKESK. The V and J ends lost 6 bases and 7 bases respectively, with 18 bases between them. This chain's CDR3 is CASRYRQPGGEKLFF. The CDR3 DNA reads as TGTGCCAGCAGATATCGACAGCCCGGAGGTGAAAAACTGTTTTTT.

The CDR3 reads CASSIGYAYEQYF. CDR3 in DNA: TGTGCCAGTAGTATAGGATACGCCTACGAGCAGTACTTC. The chain carries TRBV19 and TRBJ2-7, with D unresolved. CDR3 length equals 13 residues. Germline assignment: CDR1 LNHDA and CDR2 SQIVND (reference sequence). V gave up 1 base and J gave up 2 bases, with 6 bases separating them. The complete variable domain, with remaining parts taken from reference TRBV19 and TRBJ2-7, reads DGGITQSPKYLFRKEGQNVTLSCEQNLNHDAMYWYRQDPGQGLRLIYYSQIVNDFQKGDIAEGYSVSREKKESFPLTVTSAQKNPTAFYLCASSIGYAYEQYFGPGTRLTVT.

The V call is TRBV5-6, the J call TRBJ2-2, with D maybe TRBD1 (5 bases). V lost 2 bases and J lost 9, with 11 bases in between. This CDR3 contains 13 residues. Germline assignment: CDR1 SGHDT and CDR2 YYEEEE. This CDR3 is CASSFPGNWELFF. The DNA of the CDR3 is TGTGCCAGCAGCTTTCCAGGGAATTGGGAGCTGTTTTTT.

The sample holds one count of this clone. The genes are TRBV29-1 and TRBJ2-2; TRBD1 matches at 11 bases. Germline V gene data show CDR1 as SQVTM and CDR2 as ANQGSEA. The CDR3 is made up of 17 amino acids. V dropped 6 bases and J dropped 5; count of bases not matched to a gene: 14. This CDR3 reads CSVGPGTGGLHTGELFF. CDR3 nucleotides: TGCAGCGTGGGTCCCGGGACAGGGGGATTACATACCGGGGAGCTGTTTTTT.

The chain has TRBV9 and TRBJ2-2; 7 positions match TRBD1. Trimming at V came to 0 bases and at J to 5 bases, leaving 10 bases not matched to a gene. The CDR3 loop spans 17 amino acids. CDR1 is SGDLS and CDR2 is YYNGEE in the germline V gene. DNA of the CDR3: TGTGCCAGCAGCGTAGCTCCAGCGAGGGGGCGAACCGGGGAGCTGTTTTTT. This sequence encodes CASSVAPARGRTGELFF.

With respect to this clone: Other nucleotide sequences in the sample specify the same CDR3. J is TRBJ2-7 and V is TRBV27, with 7 nucleotides matching TRBD1. Germline loops: CDR1 MNHEY, CDR2 SMNVEV (reference sequence). J lost 6 bases, V lost 6 bases, and 2 bases had no gene match. This CDR3 region has 11 residues. The CDR3 protein is CASSPGGEQYF. The CDR3 coding sequence is TGTGCCAGCAGCCCAGGGGGCGAGCAGTACTTC.

This chain connects TRBV7-9 to TRBJ1-1; a weak D match, TRBD1 (5 bases). Germline lookup yields CDR1 SEHNR and CDR2 FQNEAQ (reference sequence). This CDR3 is built from 17 residues. The V end lost 5 bases, the J end lost 6 bases, and 25 bases lay between the germline ends. Here the CDR3 reads CASSTTGGIPTPAEAFF. CDR3 in DNA: TGTGCCAGCAGCACCACCGGGGGGATTCCAACACCAGCTGAAGCTTTCTTT.

The V and J genes are TRBV9 and TRBJ2-1; D is unclear. Trimming pared 4 bases from V and 5 bases from J, leaving 19 bases between. Germline values: CDR1 SGDLS, CDR2 YYNGEE. The CDR3 contains 16 residues. CDR3 amino acids: CASSNPQWVGHNEQFF. The CDR3 region has the DNA TGTGCCAGCAGCAACCCTCAGTGGGTGGGTCACAATGAGCAGTTCTTC. Drawing the rest from reference TRBV9 and TRBJ2-1, the complete variable domain is DSGVTQTPKHLITATGQRVTLRCSPRSGDLSVYWYQQSLDQGLQFLIQYYNGEERAKGNILERFSAQQFPDLHSELNLSSLELGDSALYFCASSNPQWVGHNEQFFGPGTRLTVL.

The rearrangement links TRBV6-5 to TRBJ1-1; D possibly corresponds to TRBD1 (5 bases). CDR1 is MNHEY and CDR2 is SVGAGI in the germline V gene. Trimming left V 2 bases short and J 5 bases short, with 12 bases between. The CDR3 runs to 14 residues. This chain's CDR3 is CASSYTSGLTEAFF. DNA for the CDR3: TGTGCCAGCAGTTACACCTCAGGGTTGACTGAAGCTTTCTTT.

The chain carries TRBV27 and TRBJ1-5; TRBD1 is a possible D gene (5 bases). V was trimmed by 6 bases and J by 3 bases, leaving 21 bases between them. The length of the CDR3 is 17 residues. The germline gives CDR1 MNHEY, CDR2 SMNVEV (reference sequence). CDR3 residues: CASSPPSPGPLNQPQHF. The DNA of the CDR3 is TGTGCCAGCAGCCCCCCTTCACCGGGGCCCCTCAATCAGCCCCAGCATTTT.

The chain couples TRBV7-9 to TRBJ1-2; tentative D call: TRBD1 (5 bases). This CDR3 is built from 15 residues. Trimming pared 7 bases from V and 8 bases from J, leaving 23 bases between. From germline, CDR1 is SEHNR and CDR2 FQNEAQ (reference sequence). CDR3 DNA sequence: TGTGCCAGCACCTGGGGGGGTCTCAGTCCGTACGGCTACACCTTC. Protein sequence: CASTWGGLSPYGYTF.

Only one count was recorded for this clone. The J gene is TRBJ1-2, the V gene TRBV29-1; perhaps TRBD1 as D (6 bases). Germline CDR1 SQVTM, CDR2 ANQGSEA. Between the trimmed V and J ends, which lost 0 bases and 4 bases, there was a span of 6 bases. The CDR3 spans 12 residues. The chain's CDR3 is CSVEETGYGYTF. CDR3 in DNA: TGCAGCGTTGAAGAGACAGGCTATGGCTACACCTTC.

V usage is TRBV28 and J usage is TRBJ2-1, with 10 bases fitting TRBD2. This CDR3 comprises 14 residues. Losses at the gene ends were 7 bases for V and 7 bases for J; bases not matched to a gene: 7. CDR1 and CDR2 from the germline V gene are MDHEN and SYDVKM. CDR3: CASTGTSALNEQFF. CDR3 bases: TGTGCCAGCACCGGGACTAGCGCCCTGAATGAGCAGTTCTTC.